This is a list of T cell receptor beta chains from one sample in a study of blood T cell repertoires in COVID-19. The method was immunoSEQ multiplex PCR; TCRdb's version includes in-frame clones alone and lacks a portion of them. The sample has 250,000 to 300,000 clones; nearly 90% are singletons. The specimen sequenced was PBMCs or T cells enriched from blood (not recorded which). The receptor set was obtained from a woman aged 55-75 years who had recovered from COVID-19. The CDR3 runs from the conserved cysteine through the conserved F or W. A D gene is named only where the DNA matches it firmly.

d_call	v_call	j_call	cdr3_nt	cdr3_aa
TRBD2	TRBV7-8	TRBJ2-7	TGTGCCAGCAGCCAAGGAATGACTAGCGGGGGTTACGAGCAGTACTTC	CASSQGMTSGGYEQYF
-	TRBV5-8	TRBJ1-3	TGTGCCAGCAGCTTGGCCGGCAGGGCGTTCTCTGGAAACACCATATATTTT	CASSLAGRAFSGNTIYF
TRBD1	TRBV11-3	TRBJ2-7	TGTGCCAGCAGCTTAGGACAGGGTAGCAACGAGCAGTACTTC	CASSLGQGSNEQYF
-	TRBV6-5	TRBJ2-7	TGTGCCAGCAGTAGGGACATCCCCTACGAGCAGTACTTC	CASSRDIPYEQYF
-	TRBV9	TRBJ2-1	TGTGCCAGCAGCGTAGCCGGAGTTCCCTCCGATGAGCAGTTCTTC	CASSVAGVPSDEQFF
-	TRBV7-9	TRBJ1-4	TGTGCCAGCAGCTTCCTCTCGGGGGGTCTAGAAAAACTGTTTTTT	CASSFLSGGLEKLFF
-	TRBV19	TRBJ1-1	TGTGCCAGCAACTATTGGTCCACTGGGAACACTGAAGCTTTCTTT	CASNYWSTGNTEAFF
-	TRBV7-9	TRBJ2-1	TGTGCCAGCAGCCACGGCACGGGGAAGGCGTTCTTC	CASSHGTGKAFF
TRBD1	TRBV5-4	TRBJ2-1	TGTGCCAGCAGCTTAAAGACAGGGGACAATGAGCAGTTCTTC	CASSLKTGDNEQFF
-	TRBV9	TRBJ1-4	TGTGCCAGCAGCCTAGGCCCGACGGAGAATGAAAAACTGTTTTTT	CASSLGPTENEKLFF